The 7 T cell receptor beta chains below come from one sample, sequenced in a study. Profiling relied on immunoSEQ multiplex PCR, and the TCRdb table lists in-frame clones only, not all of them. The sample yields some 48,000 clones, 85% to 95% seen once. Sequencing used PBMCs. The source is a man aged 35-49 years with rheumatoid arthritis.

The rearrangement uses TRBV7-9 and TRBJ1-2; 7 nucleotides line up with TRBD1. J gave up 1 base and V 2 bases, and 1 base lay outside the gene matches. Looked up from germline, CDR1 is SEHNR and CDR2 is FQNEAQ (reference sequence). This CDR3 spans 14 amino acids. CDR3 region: CASSLRDSNYGYTF. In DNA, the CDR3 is TGTGCCAGCAGCTTAAGGGACAGTAACTATGGCTACACCTTC.

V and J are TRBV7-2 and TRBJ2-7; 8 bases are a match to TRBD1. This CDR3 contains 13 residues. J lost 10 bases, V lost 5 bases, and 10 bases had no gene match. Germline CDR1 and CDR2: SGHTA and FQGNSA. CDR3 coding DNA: TGTGCCAGCAGCCGTTATGATCAGGGGGCCCAGTACTTC. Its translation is CASSRYDQGAQYF.

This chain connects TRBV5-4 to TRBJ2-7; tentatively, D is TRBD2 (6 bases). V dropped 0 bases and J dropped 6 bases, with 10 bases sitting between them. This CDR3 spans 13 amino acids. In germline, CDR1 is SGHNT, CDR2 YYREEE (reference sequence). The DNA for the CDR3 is TGTGCCAGCAGCTTGGCCGGGACTTCCGAGCAGTACTTC. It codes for CASSLAGTSEQYF.

CDR3: CATSRKTGGVTDTQYF. CDR3 in DNA: TGTGCCACCAGCAGAAAGACAGGGGGAGTAACAGATACGCAGTATTTT. The chain uses TRBV15 and TRBJ2-3; 9 nucleotides align to TRBD1. The germline CDR1 and CDR2 sequences are LNHNV and YYDKDF (reference sequence). The J segment lost 3 bases and the V segment lost 2 bases, leaving 6 bases of the junction unmatched. The CDR3 runs 16 residues.

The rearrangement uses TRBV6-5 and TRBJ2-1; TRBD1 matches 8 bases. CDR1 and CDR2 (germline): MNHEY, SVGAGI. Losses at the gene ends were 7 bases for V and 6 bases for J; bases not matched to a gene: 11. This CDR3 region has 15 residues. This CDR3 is CASTVDRVAGNEQFF. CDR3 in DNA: TGTGCCAGCACCGTGGACAGGGTCGCGGGCAATGAGCAGTTCTTC.

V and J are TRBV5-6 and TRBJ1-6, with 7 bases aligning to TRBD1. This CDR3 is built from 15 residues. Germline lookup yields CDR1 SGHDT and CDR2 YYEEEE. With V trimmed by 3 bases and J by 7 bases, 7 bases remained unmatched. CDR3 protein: CASSSGQVRNSPLHF. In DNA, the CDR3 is TGTGCCAGCAGCTCCGGACAGGTCCGAAATTCACCCCTCCACTTT.

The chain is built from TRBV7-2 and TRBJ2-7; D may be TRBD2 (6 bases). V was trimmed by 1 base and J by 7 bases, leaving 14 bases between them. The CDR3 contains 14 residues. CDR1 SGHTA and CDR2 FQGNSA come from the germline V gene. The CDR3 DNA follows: TGTGCCAGCAGCTTAGTGACTACGGGGAGGGAGCAGTACTTC. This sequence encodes CASSLVTTGREQYF.